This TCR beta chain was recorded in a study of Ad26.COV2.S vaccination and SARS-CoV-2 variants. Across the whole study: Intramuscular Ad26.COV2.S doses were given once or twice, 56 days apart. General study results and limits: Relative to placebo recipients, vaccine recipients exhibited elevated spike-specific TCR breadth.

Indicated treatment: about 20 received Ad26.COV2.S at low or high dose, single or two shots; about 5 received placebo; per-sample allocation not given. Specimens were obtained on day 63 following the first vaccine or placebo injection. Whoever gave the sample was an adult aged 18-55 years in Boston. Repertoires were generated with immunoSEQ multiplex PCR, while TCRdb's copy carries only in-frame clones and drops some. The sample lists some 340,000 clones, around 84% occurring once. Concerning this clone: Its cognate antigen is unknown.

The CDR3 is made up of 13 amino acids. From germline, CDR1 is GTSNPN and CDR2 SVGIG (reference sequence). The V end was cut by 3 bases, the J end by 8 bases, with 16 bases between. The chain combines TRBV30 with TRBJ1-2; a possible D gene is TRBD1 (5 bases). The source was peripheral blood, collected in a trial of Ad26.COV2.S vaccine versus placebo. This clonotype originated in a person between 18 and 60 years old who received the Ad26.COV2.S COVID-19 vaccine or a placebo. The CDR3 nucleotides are TGTGCCTGGAGCATATTGGGGGGTGGCGGCTACACCTTC. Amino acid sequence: CAWSILGGGGYTF.